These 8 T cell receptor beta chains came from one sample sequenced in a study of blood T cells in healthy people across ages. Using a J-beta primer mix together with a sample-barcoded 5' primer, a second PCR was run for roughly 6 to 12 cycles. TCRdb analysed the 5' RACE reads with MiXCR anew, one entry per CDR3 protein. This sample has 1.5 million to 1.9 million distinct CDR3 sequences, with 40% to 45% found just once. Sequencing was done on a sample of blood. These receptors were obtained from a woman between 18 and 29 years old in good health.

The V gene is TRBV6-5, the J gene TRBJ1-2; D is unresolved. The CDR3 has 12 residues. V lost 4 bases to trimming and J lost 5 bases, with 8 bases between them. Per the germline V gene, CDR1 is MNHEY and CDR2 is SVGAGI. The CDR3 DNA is TGTGCCAGCAGTTCAGAATTTTATGGCTACACCTTC. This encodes CASSSEFYGYTF.

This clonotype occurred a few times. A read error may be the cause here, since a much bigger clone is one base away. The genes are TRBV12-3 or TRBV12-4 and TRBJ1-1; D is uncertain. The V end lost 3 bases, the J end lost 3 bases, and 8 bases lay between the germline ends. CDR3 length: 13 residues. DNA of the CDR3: TGTGCCAGCAGTTTCTCGGGGTACACTGAAGCTTTCTTT. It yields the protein CASSFSGYTEAFF.

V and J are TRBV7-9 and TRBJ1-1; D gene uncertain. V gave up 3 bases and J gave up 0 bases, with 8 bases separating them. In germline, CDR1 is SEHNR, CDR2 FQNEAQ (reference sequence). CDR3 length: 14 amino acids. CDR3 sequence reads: CASSFQSMNTEAFF. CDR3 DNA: TGTGCCAGCAGCTTCCAAAGTATGAACACTGAAGCTTTCTTT. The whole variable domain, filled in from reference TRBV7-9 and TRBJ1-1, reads DTGVSQNPRHKITKRGQNVTFRCDPISEHNRLYWYRQTLGQGPEFLTYFQNEAQLEKSRLLSDRFSAERPKGSFSTLEIQRTEQGDSAMYLCASSFQSMNTEAFFGQGTRLTVV.

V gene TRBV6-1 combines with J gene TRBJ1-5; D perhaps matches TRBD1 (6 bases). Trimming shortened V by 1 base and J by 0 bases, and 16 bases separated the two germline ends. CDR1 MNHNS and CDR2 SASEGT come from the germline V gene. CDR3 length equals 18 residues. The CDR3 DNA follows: TGTGCCAGCAGTGAAGGACAGGCCCCGTGGTATAGCAATCAGCCCCAGCATTTT. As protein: CASSEGQAPWYSNQPQHF.

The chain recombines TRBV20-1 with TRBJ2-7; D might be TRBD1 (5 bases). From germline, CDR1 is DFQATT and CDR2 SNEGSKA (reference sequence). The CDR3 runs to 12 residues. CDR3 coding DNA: TGCAGCGCGACAGAGAGCTCCTACGAGCAGTACTTC. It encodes CSATESSYEQYF.

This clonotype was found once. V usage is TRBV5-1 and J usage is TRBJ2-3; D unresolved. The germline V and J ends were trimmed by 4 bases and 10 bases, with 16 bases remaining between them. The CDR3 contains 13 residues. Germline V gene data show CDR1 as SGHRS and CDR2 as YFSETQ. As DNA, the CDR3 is TGCGCCAGCAGCCCTGATCTGTACGAAGCGCAGTATTTT. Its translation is CASSPDLYEAQYF.

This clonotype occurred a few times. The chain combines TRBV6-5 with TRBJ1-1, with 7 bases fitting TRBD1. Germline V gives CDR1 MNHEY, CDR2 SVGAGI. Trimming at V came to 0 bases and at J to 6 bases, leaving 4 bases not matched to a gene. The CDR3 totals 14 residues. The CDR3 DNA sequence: TGTGCCAGCAGTTACTCAAGACAGGGATCTGAAGCTTTCTTT. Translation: CASSYSRQGSEAFF.

CDR3 DNA sequence: TGTGCCAGCAAAACCGGGGGGTACAATGAGCAGTACTTC. Translating it yields CASKTGGYNEQYF. The chain has TRBV6-5 and TRBJ2-7, with 7 positions matching TRBD2. The CDR3 totals 13 residues. CDR1 and CDR2 from the germline V gene are MNHEY and SVGAGI. J lost 7 bases, V lost 7 bases, and 10 bases had no gene match.